The 32 T cell receptor beta chains reported below all come from one sample, sequenced in a study of CD8+ T cells in alopecia areata. It was cDNA, reverse transcribed from extracted RNA, that served as the sequencing template. Sequencing used immunoSEQ multiplex PCR; TCRdb keeps in-frame clones, though not all of them. The data hold about 190,000 clones, with 60% observed a single time. Noted treatment: oral pan-JAK inhibitor, 5-10 mg twice daily. Sample: CD4+ T cells sorted from blood, taken at week 24, from a patient treated with tofacitinib. Receptors originate from a human donor with alopecia areata.

The V gene is TRBV6-5, the J gene TRBJ2-2; 10 bases line up with TRBD1. Looked up from germline, CDR1 is MNHEY and CDR2 is SVGAGI. The CDR3 length is 15 residues. Trimming took 6 bases from V and 4 from J; bases not matched to a gene: 5. The CDR3 protein is CASRWDRGITGELFF. For the CDR3, the DNA is TGTGCCAGCAGATGGGACAGGGGTATCACCGGGGAGCTGTTTTTT.

This chain uses TRBV27 with TRBJ2-3, with 8 bases aligning to TRBD2. The V and J ends lost 5 bases and 0 bases, in that order; junction bases with no gene match: 4. This CDR3 has 15 residues. CDR1 and CDR2 (germline): MNHEY, SMNVEV (reference sequence). CDR3 in amino acids: CASSPAGGSTDTQYF. CDR3 DNA sequence: TGTGCCAGCAGTCCCGCGGGGGGTAGCACAGATACGCAGTATTTT.

The chain has TRBV29-1 and TRBJ1-1; no clear D gene. With 4 bases removed from V and 2 bases from J, the gap between germline ends came to 11 bases. Germline lookup yields CDR1 SQVTM and CDR2 ANQGSEA. This CDR3 contains 13 residues. CDR3 in DNA: TGCAGCGTTGGCATGCGCCTAAACACTGAAGCTTTCTTT. Translating it yields CSVGMRLNTEAFF.

This sequence joins TRBV6-1 and TRBJ1-1; no clear D gene. Germline CDR1 MNHNS, CDR2 SASEGT. The length of the CDR3 is 13 residues. Trimming pared 2 bases from V and 0 bases from J, leaving 4 bases between. The DNA for the CDR3 is TGTGCCAGCAGTGAAACCGTGAACACTGAAGCTTTCTTT. The encoded protein is CASSETVNTEAFF.

V is TRBV30 and J is TRBJ1-2; possible D gene TRBD1, 6 bases. The CDR3 sequence is 14 residues long. Germline CDR1 is GTSNPN and CDR2 is SVGIG (reference sequence). V lost 3 bases, J lost 7 bases, and 18 bases lay in between. CDR3 sequence reads: CAWSSLTGLSGYTF. The DNA for the CDR3 is TGTGCCTGGAGCTCTTTGACAGGCTTGTCTGGCTACACCTTC.

The chain is built from TRBV30 and TRBJ1-1; 7 nucleotides align to TRBD1. The CDR3 covers 14 residues. The V gene's germline CDR1 is GTSNPN and CDR2 SVGIG (reference sequence). J was trimmed by 4 bases and V by 4 bases; bases with no gene match: 9. The CDR3 spells CAWNQRRDSTEAFF. Here the CDR3 DNA reads TGTGCCTGGAATCAGCGCCGGGACAGCACTGAAGCTTTCTTT. Full variable domain (missing parts from reference TRBV30 and TRBJ1-1): SQTIHQWPATLVQPVGSPLSLECTVEGTSNPNLYWYRQAAGRGLQLLFYSVGIGQISSEVPQNLSASRPQDRQFILSSKKLLLSDSGFYLCAWNQRRDSTEAFFGQGTRLTVV.

This clone was counted a few times. The chain is built from TRBV2 and TRBJ2-1; 7 bases are a match to TRBD2. Germline V lookup: CDR1 SNHLY, CDR2 FYNNEI. There are 15 residues in the CDR3. With 3 bases clipped from V and 0 bases from J, the junction kept 2 bases outside the gene matches. The CDR3 DNA sequence: TGTGCCAGCAGTGAGGCGGGGGTCTCCTACAATGAGCAGTTCTTC. This codes for CASSEAGVSYNEQFF. Full variable domain (missing parts from reference TRBV2 and TRBJ2-1): EPEVTQTPSHQVTQMGQEVILRCVPISNHLYFYWYRQILGQKVEFLVSFYNNEISEKSEIFDDQFSVERPDGSNFTLKIRSTKLEDSAMYFCASSEAGVSYNEQFFGPGTRLTVL.

The CDR3 coding sequence is TGTGCCAGGACGAGGGGGTCGGCTTACAATGAGCAGTTCTTC. Protein sequence: CARTRGSAYNEQFF. This sequence joins TRBV25-1 and TRBJ2-1; D is possibly TRBD1 (6 bases). The CDR3 is made up of 14 amino acids. Germline V gives CDR1 MGHDK, CDR2 SYGVNS. Trimming cost V 9 bases and J 4 bases, with 16 bases left between them. Full variable domain (missing parts from reference TRBV25-1 and TRBJ2-1): EADIYQTPRYLVIGTGKKITLECSQTMGHDKMYWYQQDPGMELHLIHYSYGVNSTEKGDLSSESTVSRIRTEHFPLTLESARPSHTSQYLCARTRGSAYNEQFFGPGTRLTVL.

Here the CDR3 DNA reads TGTGCCAGCAGTTCATGGGCTGCTGATACGCAGTATTTT. This gives the protein CASSSWAADTQYF. J is TRBJ2-3 and V is TRBV27; D unclear. V was trimmed by 4 bases and J by 6 bases, leaving 11 bases between them. Germline V gene data show CDR1 as MNHEY and CDR2 as SMNVEV (reference sequence). The length of the CDR3 is 13 residues.

The chain combines TRBV5-1 with TRBJ1-6; 7 bases match TRBD1. V lost 0 bases and J lost 7; bases outside the gene matches: 7. Germline V gene sequence: CDR1 SGHRS, CDR2 YFSETQ. CDR3 length equals 16 residues. The CDR3 reads CASSLAPDRRNSPLHF. The CDR3 DNA follows: TGCGCCAGCAGCTTGGCCCCGGACAGGAGGAATTCACCCCTCCACTTT. The full variable domain, with the rest looked up from reference TRBV5-1 and TRBJ1-6, is KAGVTQTPRYLIKTRGQQVTLSCSPISGHRSVSWYQQTPGQGLQFLFEYFSETQRNKGNFPGRFSGRQFSNSRSEMNVSTLELGDSALYLCASSLAPDRRNSPLHFGNGTRLTVT.

The chain uses TRBV29-1 and TRBJ2-1, with D unresolved. This CDR3 has 13 residues. With 4 bases removed from V and 0 bases from J, the gap between germline ends came to 7 bases. Germline V gives CDR1 SQVTM, CDR2 ANQGSEA. The CDR3 region is CSVGTTSYNEQFF. DNA of the CDR3: TGCAGCGTTGGCACTACCTCCTACAATGAGCAGTTCTTC.

This clone turned up a few times. This sequence joins TRBV7-8 and TRBJ1-6; D uncertain. Germline CDR1 is SGHVS and CDR2 is FQNEAQ. This CDR3 has 14 residues. V dropped 4 bases and J dropped 5 bases, with 9 bases sitting between them. The DNA for the CDR3 is TGTGCCAGCAGCTCCGAAAGGGATAATTCACCCCTCCACTTT. This gives the protein CASSSERDNSPLHF.

This clone turned up a few times. The V call is TRBV30, the J call TRBJ1-5; 7 bases fit TRBD1. V lost 5 bases and J lost 7; bases outside the gene matches: 8. The CDR3 loop spans 13 amino acids. CDR1 is GTSNPN and CDR2 is SVGIG in the germline V gene (reference sequence). The chain's CDR3 is CAWQDRVGQPQHF. DNA for the CDR3: TGTGCCTGGCAAGACAGGGTTGGGCAGCCCCAGCATTTT.

The rearrangement uses TRBV6-6 and TRBJ1-5; no firm D call. CDR1 MNHNY and CDR2 SVGAGI come from the germline V gene (reference sequence). Trimming pared 2 bases from V and 3 bases from J, leaving 14 bases between. The CDR3 extends over 16 amino acids. CDR3 in amino acids: CASSYARLRDNQPQHF. The CDR3 bases are TGTGCCAGCAGTTACGCGAGGTTGAGGGACAATCAGCCCCAGCATTTT.

This sequence joins TRBV11-3 and TRBJ2-6; the D is unclear. CDR1 SGHNT and CDR2 YENEEA come from the germline V gene. V was trimmed by 0 bases and J by 0 bases, leaving 6 bases between them. The CDR3 loop spans 16 amino acids. CDR3 sequence: CASSLDLSSGANVLTF. In DNA, the CDR3 is TGTGCCAGCAGCTTAGATCTGAGCTCTGGGGCCAACGTCCTGACTTTC.

This chain uses TRBV6-5 with TRBJ2-1, with 11 positions matching TRBD1. With V trimmed by 7 bases and J by 10 bases, 12 bases remained unmatched. In germline, CDR1 is MNHEY, CDR2 SVGAGI. There are 15 residues in the CDR3. CDR3 coding DNA: TGTGCCAGCACCCAAAGGGGGACAGGGGGACACGAGCAGTTCTTC. It yields the protein CASTQRGTGGHEQFF.

This chain connects TRBV6-1 to TRBJ1-4; D remains ambiguous. The CDR3 totals 14 residues. V was trimmed by 6 bases and J by 5 bases, leaving 13 bases between them. The germline gives CDR1 MNHNS, CDR2 SASEGT. CDR3 region: CASRDRRTNEKLFF. In nucleotides, the CDR3 is TGTGCCAGCAGGGATCGACGTACCAATGAAAAACTGTTTTTT.

This clone was detected once. The chain employs TRBV29-1 and TRBJ1-5; no firm D call. The ends were cut back, 7 bases at V and 5 bases at J, with 15 bases in the middle. The germline CDR1 and CDR2 sequences are SQVTM and ANQGSEA. The CDR3 contains 13 residues. Here the CDR3 DNA reads TGCAGCGAGCCGACCAGTTCGGATCAGCCCCAGCATTTT. This translates into CSEPTSSDQPQHF.

The gene calls are TRBV7-9 and TRBJ1-4, with TRBD1 matching 7 bases. J was trimmed by 8 bases and V by 3 bases; bases with no gene match: 6. CDR1 is SEHNR and CDR2 is FQNEAQ in the germline V gene (reference sequence). The CDR3 is 14 amino acids. CDR3 sequence (DNA): TGTGCCAGCAGCTTCACGACAGGGTCCGAAAAACTGTTTTTT. Its protein product is CASSFTTGSEKLFF. The full variable domain, completed using reference TRBV7-9 and TRBJ1-4, is DTGVSQNPRHKITKRGQNVTFRCDPISEHNRLYWYRQTLGQGPEFLTYFQNEAQLEKSRLLSDRFSAERPKGSFSTLEIQRTEQGDSAMYLCASSFTTGSEKLFFGSGTQLSVL.

J is TRBJ2-3 and V is TRBV12-5; 11 nucleotides match TRBD1. The CDR3 extends over 15 amino acids. CDR1 is LGHNT, CDR2 FRNRAP, per germline. The junction had 5 bases not matched to a gene; V was cut back by 6 bases and J by 3 bases. DNA of the CDR3: TGTGCTAGTGGACGAGGACAGGGGGCGACAGATACGCAGTATTTT. It specifies CASGRGQGATDTQYF.

The chain recombines TRBV25-1 with TRBJ1-5; D call uncertain. This CDR3 comprises 12 residues. Trimming took off 5 bases at V and 4 bases at J, with 6 bases between the two ends. CDR1 is MGHDK and CDR2 is SYGVNS in the germline V gene. The CDR3 DNA follows: TGTGCCAGCAGTCACGCAAATCAGCCCCAGCATTTT. Translated, it gives CASSHANQPQHF.

The chain couples TRBV18 to TRBJ2-1, with D perhaps TRBD1 (7 bases). CDR1 is KGHSH and CDR2 is LQKENI in the germline V gene. V lost 3 bases, J lost 4 bases, and 16 bases lay in between. The CDR3 extends over 16 amino acids. CDR3 sequence reads: CASSPRDRVQYNEQFF. Written as DNA, the CDR3 is TGTGCCAGCTCACCGCGGGACAGAGTTCAATACAATGAGCAGTTCTTC.

The V and J genes are TRBV7-2 and TRBJ2-3; D gene ambiguous. V lost 5 bases and J 5 bases, leaving 11 bases between the germline ends. The CDR3 totals 13 residues. Germline CDR1 reads SGHTA; CDR2 reads FQGNSA. CDR3 in amino acids: CASSIPNRDTQYF. In DNA form, the CDR3 reads TGTGCCAGCAGCATACCGAACCGAGATACGCAGTATTTT.

This chain links TRBV25-1 with TRBJ2-1; D not resolved. V was cut by 4 bases and J by 7 bases, with 14 bases left in between. CDR3 size: 14 residues. The germline V gene has CDR1 MGHDK and CDR2 SYGVNS. The CDR3 DNA sequence: TGTGCCAGCAGTGGTCAGGTGGCAATTAATGAGCAGTTCTTC. This codes for CASSGQVAINEQFF.

This clone came up once. The chain carries TRBV5-1 and TRBJ2-1; 11 bases fit TRBD2. This CDR3 comprises 15 residues. Trimming removed 1 base from V and 8 bases from J; junction bases left unmatched: 5. Germline CDR1 SGHRS, CDR2 YFSETQ. DNA for the CDR3: TGCGCCAGCAGCTTGTTAGCGGGGGGGCCCGATGAGCAGTTCTTC. Translation: CASSLLAGGPDEQFF.

The rearrangement uses TRBV6-1 and TRBJ2-3, with D hard to call. The CDR3 is 13 residues long. V lost 6 bases, J lost 4 bases, and 11 bases lay in between. The germline V gene encodes CDR1 MNHNS and CDR2 SASEGT. The CDR3 loop is CASSLTWADTQYF. In DNA, the CDR3 is TGTGCCAGCAGCCTCACATGGGCAGATACGCAGTATTTT.

The chain links TRBV9 to TRBJ2-1; the match to TRBD2 covers 10 bases. Trimming cost V 6 bases and J 12 bases; bases outside gene matches: 9. The CDR3 covers 13 residues. Germline lookup yields CDR1 SGDLS and CDR2 YYNGEE. Here the CDR3 reads CASTALAGDSQFF. The CDR3 DNA is TGTGCCAGCACCGCCCTAGCGGGGGATTCGCAGTTCTTC.

The rearrangement joins TRBV6-5 to TRBJ1-2; tentative D call: TRBD1 (6 bases). CDR1 and CDR2 from the germline V gene are MNHEY and SVGAGI. V was shortened by 2 bases and J by 0 bases, with 7 bases between the two germline ends. This CDR3 spans 14 amino acids. In DNA, the CDR3 is TGTGCCAGCAGTTACCGGGGGCCTAACTATGGCTACACCTTC. It is translated as CASSYRGPNYGYTF.

J is TRBJ2-5 and V is TRBV15, with TRBD2 matching 10 bases. J lost 1 base, V lost 0 bases, and 2 bases had no gene match. The CDR3 runs to 16 residues. Germline CDR1 and CDR2: LNHNV and YYDKDF (reference sequence). The CDR3 sequence: CATSREGLAPQETQYF. The CDR3 region has the DNA TGTGCCACCAGCAGAGAGGGACTAGCGCCCCAAGAGACCCAGTACTTC.

The chain recombines TRBV29-1 with TRBJ2-7; D remains unclear. V lost 5 bases and J lost 0, with 11 bases in between. CDR1 and CDR2 (germline): SQVTM, ANQGSEA. The CDR3 covers 13 residues. CDR3 protein: CSVLVHSSYEQYF. In nucleotides, the CDR3 is TGCAGCGTTTTGGTCCACTCCTCCTACGAGCAGTACTTC.

The chain combines TRBV6-1 with TRBJ1-2; D not resolved. This CDR3 comprises 11 residues. CDR1 is MNHNS and CDR2 is SASEGT in the germline V gene. V was shortened by 3 bases and J by 5 bases, with 4 bases between the two germline ends. The CDR3 DNA reads TGTGCCAGCAGTGATCAGTATGGCTACACCTTC. This encodes CASSDQYGYTF.

This sequence joins TRBV18 and TRBJ1-2, with 9 bases that match TRBD1. J was trimmed by 7 bases and V by 5 bases; bases with no gene match: 20. This CDR3 contains 18 residues. Germline CDR1 and CDR2: KGHSH and LQKENI. CDR3: CASSEFRSQSGQGRGYTF. For the CDR3, the DNA is TGTGCCAGCTCAGAATTCCGGTCTCAGTCGGGACAGGGACGTGGCTACACCTTC.